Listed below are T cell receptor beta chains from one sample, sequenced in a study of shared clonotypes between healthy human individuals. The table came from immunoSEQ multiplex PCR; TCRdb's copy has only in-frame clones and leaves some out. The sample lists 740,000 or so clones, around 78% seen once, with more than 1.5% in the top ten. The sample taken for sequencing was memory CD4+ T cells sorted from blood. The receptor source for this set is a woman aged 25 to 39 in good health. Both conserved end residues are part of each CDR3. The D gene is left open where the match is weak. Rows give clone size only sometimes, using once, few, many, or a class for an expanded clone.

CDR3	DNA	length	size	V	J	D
CASSPPSGGKSYF	TGTGCCAGCTCACCACCGTCAGGGGGAAAATCGTACTTC	13	NA	TRBV18	TRBJ2-7	TRBD1
CASSDRAGRSDTQYF	TGTGCCAGCAGTGATCGGGCAGGGCGCAGTGATACGCAGTATTTT	15	NA	TRBV25-1	TRBJ2-3	NA
CASSLDGLAGVSVTQYF	TGCGCCAGCAGCTTGGACGGACTAGCGGGAGTCTCGGTTACGCAGTATTTT	17	few	TRBV5-1	TRBJ2-3	TRBD2
CASSLASNSGNYNEQFF	TGCGCCAGCAGCTTGGCATCCAACAGCGGAAACTACAATGAGCAGTTCTTC	17	NA	TRBV5-1	TRBJ2-1	NA
CASSEETGTYNEQFF	TGTGCCAGCAGTGAGGAGACAGGGACCTACAATGAGCAGTTCTTC	15	few	TRBV6-1	TRBJ2-1	TRBD1
CVSSLGLREPQHF	TGTGTCAGCAGCTTGGGACTTAGGGAGCCCCAGCATTTT	13	NA	TRBV5-4	TRBJ1-5	NA
CASSQERTGGWETQYF	TGCGCCAGCAGCCAAGAACGGACAGGGGGGTGGGAGACCCAGTACTTC	16	NA	TRBV4-1	TRBJ2-5	TRBD1
CASSLGGSQETQYF	TGCGCCAGCAGCTTGGGGGGTAGCCAAGAGACCCAGTACTTC	14	NA	TRBV5-1	TRBJ2-5	NA
CAISGGQGYEQYF	TGTGCCATCAGTGGCGGACAGGGCTACGAGCAGTACTTC	13	NA	TRBV10-3	TRBJ2-7	TRBD1
CASCSNTDMNTEAFF	TGTGCCAGCTGCTCAAATACAGATATGAACACTGAAGCTTTCTTT	15	NA	TRBV28	TRBJ1-1	NA
CASSPQTGGDSGGYTF	TGTGCCAGCAGCCCTCAGACAGGGGGCGACTCGGGCGGCTACACCTTC	16	NA	TRBV14	TRBJ1-2	TRBD1
CASSPGTAPTYEQYF	TGTGCCAGCAGTCCTGGGACAGCCCCCACCTACGAGCAGTACTTC	15	few	TRBV27	TRBJ2-7	TRBD1
CASSFRTSGNNEQFF	TGTGCCAGCAGTTTCCGGACTAGCGGGAACAATGAGCAGTTCTTC	15	NA	TRBV6-5	TRBJ2-1	TRBD2
CASSWGAAGADTQYF	TGTGCCAGCAGCTGGGGGGCAGCTGGGGCAGATACGCAGTATTTT	15	few	TRBV14	TRBJ2-3	NA
CASMVQGLNEKLFF	TGTGCCAGCATGGTCCAGGGACTTAATGAAAAACTGTTTTTT	14	few	TRBV21-1	TRBJ1-4	NA
CAWSVLQDQPQHF	TGTGCCTGGAGTGTACTTCAGGATCAGCCCCAGCATTTT	13	NA	TRBV30	TRBJ1-5	NA
CASSLDGSLTGELFF	TGCGCCAGCAGCTTGGACGGGAGTCTTACCGGGGAGCTGTTTTTT	15	few	TRBV5-1	TRBJ2-2	NA
CASSQALDGDVDTQYF	TGTGCCAGCAGCCAAGCCCTAGATGGGGATGTAGATACGCAGTATTTT	16	NA	TRBV4-2	TRBJ2-3	NA
CASSLERTDSYEQYF	TGTGCCAGCAGCTTGGAAAGGACGGACTCCTACGAGCAGTACTTC	15	NA	TRBV5-6	TRBJ2-7	NA
CASSRRGGGQETQYF	TGTGCCAGCAGCCGCAGGGGAGGGGGCCAAGAGACCCAGTACTTC	15	many	TRBV13	TRBJ2-5	NA
CASSIRVSSGVYNEQFF	TGTGCCAGTAGTATCCGCGTTAGTAGCGGGGTCTACAATGAGCAGTTCTTC	17	NA	TRBV19	TRBJ2-1	TRBD2
CASSLGGTSATYEQYF	TGCGCCAGCAGCTTGGGTGGGACTAGTGCGACCTACGAGCAGTACTTC	16	once	TRBV5-1	TRBJ2-7	TRBD2
CASSLEGNGANVLTF	TGCGCCAGCAGCTTGGAGGGAAATGGGGCCAACGTCCTGACTTTC	15	NA	TRBV5-1	TRBJ2-6	NA
CAWSVLEGLAYEQYF	TGTGCCTGGAGTGTACTAGAAGGACTAGCCTACGAGCAGTACTTC	15	NA	TRBV30	TRBJ2-7	TRBD2
CASSVKQTSNQPQHF	TGTGCCAGCAGCGTAAAGCAGACCTCAAATCAGCCCCAGCATTTT	15	few	TRBV9	TRBJ1-5	NA
CASSPPVGELFF	TGTGCCAGCAGCCCCCCGGTCGGGGAGCTGTTTTTT	12	NA	TRBV14	TRBJ2-2	NA
CSAYDRGEAFF	TGCAGCGCATATGACAGGGGAGAAGCTTTCTTT	11	NA	TRBV29-1	TRBJ1-1	TRBD1
CASSLNRGTNEKLFF	TGTGCCAGCAGTCTAAACAGGGGAACTAATGAAAAACTGTTTTTT	15	NA	TRBV2	TRBJ1-4	TRBD1
CASSLERGPEQYF	TGTGCCAGCAGCTTAGAAAGGGGACCCGAGCAGTACTTC	13	few	TRBV13	TRBJ2-7	NA
CASSLDPVSYGYTF	TGCGCCAGCAGCTTGGACCCAGTCAGCTATGGCTACACCTTC	14	NA	TRBV5-1	TRBJ1-2	NA
CASSFSRGQETQYF	TGTGCCAGCAGCTTTAGTCGCGGGCAAGAGACCCAGTACTTC	14	NA	TRBV7-2	TRBJ2-5	NA
CASSSKAGATEAFF	TGTGCCAGCAGCTCCAAGGCGGGGGCCACTGAAGCTTTCTTT	14	NA	TRBV7-8	TRBJ1-1	NA
CASSVSTEETQYF	TGTGCCAGCAGCGTAAGTACTGAAGAGACCCAGTACTTC	13	few	TRBV9	TRBJ2-5	NA
CASSLLGGPSGELFF	TGTGCCAGCAGCTTATTGGGCGGGCCAAGCGGGGAGCTGTTTTTT	15	NA	TRBV7-3	TRBJ2-2	NA
CASRHGRAGGIHEQFF	TGTGCCAGCCGCCATGGGAGAGCGGGAGGCATCCATGAGCAGTTCTTC	16	NA	TRBV28	TRBJ2-1	TRBD2
CASSPQQGTGELFF	TGTGCCAGCAGCCCGCAACAGGGGACCGGGGAGCTGTTTTTT	14	NA	TRBV11-2	TRBJ2-2	TRBD1
CAWSPRTGEGEKLFF	TGTGCCTGGAGTCCCCGGACAGGGGAGGGTGAAAAACTGTTTTTT	15	once	TRBV30	TRBJ1-4	TRBD1
CAWSVQGDSPLHF	TGTGCCTGGAGTGTACAGGGAGATTCACCCCTCCACTTT	13	NA	TRBV30	TRBJ1-6	NA
CASSGRRQETQYF	TGTGCCAGCAGTGGACGGCGCCAAGAGACCCAGTACTTC	13	NA	TRBV2	TRBJ2-5	NA
CASSSTGAHQPQHF	TGTGCCAGCAGCTCCACAGGGGCCCATCAGCCCCAGCATTTT	14	NA	TRBV7-9	TRBJ1-5	TRBD1
CASSLIATSGTSSYEQYF	TGTGCCAGCAGCTTAATAGCCACTAGCGGGACCTCCTCCTACGAGCAGTACTTC	18	NA	TRBV7-2	TRBJ2-7	TRBD2
CASVEPGQLNNEQFF	TGTGCCAGCGTAGAACCGGGACAGCTAAACAATGAGCAGTTCTTC	15	NA	TRBV2	TRBJ2-1	TRBD1
CASSFTTGDNEKLFF	TGTGCCAGCAGTTTCACGACAGGGGATAATGAAAAACTGTTTTTT	15	few	TRBV6-6	TRBJ1-4	TRBD1
CASSLVFPGELFF	TGTGCCAGCAGTTTAGTTTTTCCCGGGGAGCTGTTTTTT	13	NA	TRBV27	TRBJ2-2	NA